Below, 19 T cell receptor beta chains from the same sample are listed, as sequenced in a study of T cell repertoires in aging, cancer and after chemotherapy. Peripheral blood genomic DNA, not sorted cells or RNA, was the template. Rearranged V-D-J TRB sequences were amplified with a mixed TRB-A/B primer pool. TCRdb itself ran the multiplex PCR reads through MiXCR, one entry per CDR3 protein. Of around 2,700 distinct CDR3 sequences detected, 45% to 60% appear once; the ten largest clones hold roughly 4.5%. The sample taken for sequencing was blood. The receptors originated from a human donor with a solid tumor.

J is TRBJ1-2 and V is TRBV10-3; D might be TRBD1 (6 bases). Trimming took off 2 bases at V and 1 base at J, with 8 bases between the two ends. Germline V lookup: CDR1 ENHRY, CDR2 SYGVKD. The CDR3 is 14 residues long. CDR3 bases: TGTGCCATCAGTGAGATAGGGGGTAACTATGGCTACACCTTC. Translation gives CAISEIGGNYGYTF.

This clonotype was recorded a few times. The CDR3 DNA reads TGTGCCACCAGTAAGAGCCGACTAATAGACACCATATATTTT. This encodes CATSKSRLIDTIYF. The chain is built from TRBV15 and TRBJ1-3, with D uncertain. Germline CDR1 and CDR2: LNHNV and YYDKDF (reference sequence). V was cut by 6 bases and J by 8 bases, with 17 bases left in between. The CDR3 consists of 14 residues. The full variable domain, rest sourced from reference TRBV15 and TRBJ1-3, is DAMVIQNPRYQVTQFGKPVTLSCSQTLNHNVMYWYQQKSSQAPKLLFHYYDKDFNNEADTPDNFQSRRPNTSFCFLDIRSPGLGDTAMYLCATSKSRLIDTIYFGEGSWLTVV.

This chain connects TRBV5-6 to TRBJ1-2; no firm D call. The CDR3 is made up of 14 amino acids. The germline V gene has CDR1 SGHDT and CDR2 YYEEEE. Trimming shortened V by 0 bases and J by 3 bases, and 9 bases separated the two germline ends. CDR3 in DNA: TGTGCCAGCAGCTTGGGCTTTGAGGACTATGGCTACACCTTC. It specifies CASSLGFEDYGYTF.

This chain uses TRBV12-3 or TRBV12-4 with TRBJ1-1, with 9 bases matching TRBD1. J was trimmed by 4 bases and V by 7 bases; bases with no gene match: 7. The CDR3 spans 14 residues. The CDR3, as DNA: TGTGCCAGCACTGACCAGGACAGGGGCACTGAAGCTTTCTTT. Its protein is CASTDQDRGTEAFF.

The chain combines TRBV19 with TRBJ2-3, with 12 bases that match TRBD2. After removal of 3 bases from V and 2 bases from J, the junction contained 9 bases not matched to a gene. This CDR3 spans 18 amino acids. CDR1 LNHDA and CDR2 SQIVND come from the germline V gene (reference sequence). The CDR3 sequence: CASSIDVTSGGYTDTQYF. CDR3 in DNA: TGTGCCAGTAGTATTGACGTTACTAGCGGGGGGTACACAGATACGCAGTATTTT. The full variable domain, completed using reference TRBV19 and TRBJ2-3, is DGGITQSPKYLFRKEGQNVTLSCEQNLNHDAMYWYRQDPGQGLRLIYYSQIVNDFQKGDIAEGYSVSREKKESFPLTVTSAQKNPTAFYLCASSIDVTSGGYTDTQYFGPGTRLTVL.

J is TRBJ1-6 and V is TRBV27; D call uncertain. Germline lookup yields CDR1 MNHEY and CDR2 SMNVEV (reference sequence). The V end was cut by 6 bases, the J end by 5 bases, with 17 bases between. The CDR3 consists of 16 residues. The CDR3 nucleotides read TGTGCCAGCAGCCCCGAGGGTAGGCGCAATAATTCACCCCTCCACTTT. Protein product: CASSPEGRRNNSPLHF.

The chain uses TRBV19 and TRBJ2-1; D gene unclear. V was shortened by 3 bases and J by 6 bases, with 9 bases between the two germline ends. The CDR3 sequence is 13 residues long. From germline, CDR1 is LNHDA and CDR2 SQIVND (reference sequence). This chain's CDR3 is CASSIVGSNEQFF. The CDR3 nucleotides read TGTGCCAGTAGTATTGTTGGATCCAATGAGCAGTTCTTC.

The chain combines TRBV11-2 with TRBJ1-6, with a weak D call TRBD1 (6 bases). V shed 5 bases and J shed 11 bases, with 13 bases lying between them. The V gene's germline CDR1 is SGHAT and CDR2 FQNNGV. The CDR3 has 13 amino acids. The CDR3 DNA sequence: TGTGCCAGCAGCACCCCACGACAGGCACCCCTCCACTTT. This encodes CASSTPRQAPLHF.

In this sample, this clonotype turned up a few times. The chain joins TRBV5-6 to TRBJ2-1; 7 bases map to TRBD1. Germline CDR1 reads SGHDT; CDR2 reads YYEEEE. Trimming took 3 bases from V and 12 from J; bases not matched to a gene: 12. CDR3 length: 14 amino acids. CDR3 loop: CASSSGQARAGQFF. The CDR3 nucleotides read TGTGCCAGCAGCTCCGGACAGGCCAGGGCAGGGCAGTTCTTC.

This clonotype is labeled large. The chain recombines TRBV12-3 or TRBV12-4 with TRBJ1-1; D not certain. This CDR3 contains 13 residues. The V and J ends lost 5 bases and 9 bases respectively, with 16 bases between them. The CDR3 spells CASSLRQGRKAFF. CDR3 DNA: TGTGCCAGCAGTCTCCGACAAGGCCGAAAAGCTTTCTTT.

The chain is built from TRBV5-4 and TRBJ2-3; TRBD1 might be the D (6 bases). Germline lookup yields CDR1 SGHNT and CDR2 YYREEE (reference sequence). This CDR3 spans 16 amino acids. Trimming pared 0 bases from V and 3 bases from J, leaving 14 bases between. This CDR3 is CASSLGAPGTTDTQYF. CDR3 sequence (DNA): TGTGCCAGCAGCTTGGGAGCTCCGGGGACAACAGATACGCAGTATTTT.

The chain couples TRBV7-9 to TRBJ1-2; a possible D gene is TRBD1 (5 bases). Germline V CDR1 and CDR2: SEHNR, FQNEAQ (reference sequence). This CDR3 has 12 residues. V lost 4 bases to trimming and J lost 6 bases, with 9 bases between them. CDR3 region: CASSSDSDGYTF. In DNA, the CDR3 is TGTGCCAGCAGCTCCGACAGTGATGGCTACACCTTC.

The rearrangement joins TRBV7-2 to TRBJ2-6, with no clear D. CDR3 size: 17 residues. From germline, CDR1 is SGHTA and CDR2 FQGNSA. With 1 base removed from V and 1 base from J, the gap between germline ends came to 11 bases. In DNA form, the CDR3 reads TGTGCCAGCAGCTTAGTCCCAGGAAGTTCTGGGGCCAACGTCCTGACTTTC. Translation: CASSLVPGSSGANVLTF.

A single count supports this clonotype. This chain joins TRBV5-6 and TRBJ1-2; D remains unclear. The CDR3 has 14 residues. Trimming pared 0 bases from V and 4 bases from J, leaving 10 bases between. Germline V lookup: CDR1 SGHDT, CDR2 YYEEEE. The CDR3 bases are TGTGCCAGCAGCTTGGGGACCTTAAGCTATGGCTACACCTTC. It translates to CASSLGTLSYGYTF. Drawing the rest from reference TRBV5-6 and TRBJ1-2, the complete variable domain is DAGVTQSPTHLIKTRGQQVTLRCSPKSGHDTVSWYQQALGQGPQFIFQYYEEEERQRGNFPDRFSGHQFPNYSSELNVNALLLGDSALYLCASSLGTLSYGYTFGSGTRLTVV.

The V call is TRBV29-1, the J call TRBJ1-1; D is ambiguous. V gave up 4 bases and J gave up 1 base, with 10 bases separating them. Germline lookup yields CDR1 SQVTM and CDR2 ANQGSEA. The CDR3 has 13 amino acids. As DNA, the CDR3 is TGCAGCGTTGGGGTACACGGGAACACTGAAGCTTTCTTT. It encodes CSVGVHGNTEAFF. The entire variable domain, with the rest obtained from reference TRBV29-1 and TRBJ1-1, is as follows: SAVISQKPSRDICQRGTSLTIQCQVDSQVTMMFWYRQQPGQSLTLIATANQGSEATYESGFVIDKFPISRPNLTFSTLTVSNMSPEDSSIYLCSVGVHGNTEAFFGQGTRLTVV.

This clonotype was picked up a small number of times. The chain recombines TRBV18 with TRBJ1-2; no clear D. The germline V and J ends were trimmed by 4 bases and 4 bases, with 19 bases remaining between them. This CDR3 region has 16 residues. Germline V lookup: CDR1 KGHSH, CDR2 LQKENI. The CDR3, as DNA: TGTGCCAGCTCACAGAGCAGCGAGGGTCTCAGCTATGGCTACACCTTC. This gives the protein CASSQSSEGLSYGYTF.

The rearrangement links TRBV2 to TRBJ1-6; possible D gene TRBD1, 6 bases. The CDR3 length is 14 residues. The germline V gene encodes CDR1 SNHLY and CDR2 FYNNEI. Trimming stripped 9 bases from V and 9 bases from J, with 18 bases between. CDR3 DNA: TGTGCCAGTGTCGAGGACAGTCGCCGTTCACCCCTCCACTTT. It yields the protein CASVEDSRRSPLHF.

The chain carries TRBV18 and TRBJ1-2; D remains unclear. The ends were cut back, 5 bases at V and 3 bases at J, with 10 bases in the middle. Germline CDR1 is KGHSH and CDR2 is LQKENI. There are 13 residues in the CDR3. Here the CDR3 reads CASSSDADYGYTF. The CDR3 DNA follows: TGTGCCAGCTCATCCGATGCAGACTATGGCTACACCTTC.

The CDR3: CASSWVSGGVLKTQYF. As DNA, the CDR3 is TGTGCCAGCAGTTGGGTGAGCGGGGGGGTGCTTAAGACCCAGTACTTC. V is TRBV27 and J is TRBJ2-5; 10 bases are shared with TRBD2. The germline V gene has CDR1 MNHEY and CDR2 SMNVEV (reference sequence). Losses at the gene ends were 4 bases for V and 6 bases for J; bases not matched to a gene: 11. The CDR3 extends over 16 amino acids.